The 21 T cell receptor beta chains below all came from one sample that was sequenced in a study of multiple sclerosis patients with progressive multifocal leukoencephalopathy. Measured with immunoSEQ multiplex PCR; TCRdb has only the in-frame clones, and not every one. The table has 30,000 or so clones, 90% seen once. This sample's time point: more than ten months of natalizumab therapy. The specimen was PBMCs, collected from a patient treated with natalizumab. These receptor sequences come from a human donor with multiple sclerosis.

The V gene is TRBV7-6, the J gene TRBJ2-7; 9 bases are shared with TRBD2. J lost 0 bases, V lost 1 base, and 7 bases had no gene match. There are 17 residues in the CDR3. CDR1 SGHVS and CDR2 FNYEAQ come from the germline V gene. Here the CDR3 DNA reads TGTGCCAGCAGCTTAGGGAGCGGGGGGACCAGCTCCTACGAGCAGTACTTC. This encodes CASSLGSGGTSSYEQYF.

The table lists this clone with a few counts. The V and J genes are TRBV7-9 and TRBJ2-1, with D unclear. Germline CDR1 SEHNR, CDR2 FQNEAQ (reference sequence). Trimming removed 1 base from V and 6 bases from J, with 10 bases in between. The CDR3 sequence is 14 residues long. CDR3 in DNA: TGTGCCAGCAGCTTAGAGCATAGGGTCAATGAGCAGTTCTTC. This codes for CASSLEHRVNEQFF. The whole variable domain, filled in from reference TRBV7-9 and TRBJ2-1, reads DTGVSQNPRHKITKRGQNVTFRCDPISEHNRLYWYRQTLGQGPEFLTYFQNEAQLEKSRLLSDRFSAERPKGSFSTLEIQRTEQGDSAMYLCASSLEHRVNEQFFGPGTRLTVL.

This rearrangement joins TRBV18 to TRBJ1-2, with D perhaps matching TRBD1 (6 bases). This CDR3 comprises 12 residues. Germline V gives CDR1 KGHSH, CDR2 LQKENI. V was shortened by 6 bases and J by 6 bases, with 11 bases between the two germline ends. CDR3 in DNA: TGTGCCAGCTCTGGACAGTCCAATGGCTACACCTTC. Protein product: CASSGQSNGYTF. Drawing the rest from reference TRBV18 and TRBJ1-2, the complete variable domain is NAGVMQNPRHLVRRRGQEARLRCSPMKGHSHVYWYRQLPEEGLKFMVYLQKENIIDESGMPKERFSAEFPKEGPSILRIQQVVRGDSAAYFCASSGQSNGYTFGSGTRLTVV.

This chain uses TRBV11-2 with TRBJ2-1; no reliable D call. The germline CDR1 and CDR2 sequences are SGHAT and FQNNGV. Trimming stripped 0 bases from V and 14 bases from J, with 14 bases between. The CDR3 is made up of 13 amino acids. The CDR3, as DNA: TGTGCCAGCAGCTTAGATAGGCAGGCCATAGAGTTCTTC. This gives the protein CASSLDRQAIEFF.

This chain links TRBV5-4 with TRBJ2-2; TRBD1 or TRBD2 may be the D gene (5 bases each). V dropped 2 bases and J dropped 6 bases, with 14 bases sitting between them. Germline loops: CDR1 SGHNT, CDR2 YYREEE (reference sequence). This CDR3 spans 15 amino acids. CDR3 in amino acids: CASSFATTGPGELFF. The CDR3 coding sequence is TGTGCCAGCAGCTTTGCGACCACGGGGCCCGGGGAGCTGTTTTTT.

The V and J genes are TRBV10-3 and TRBJ2-2; D gene ambiguous. Germline V gene data show CDR1 as ENHRY and CDR2 as SYGVKD. Deletions cut 9 bases from V and 2 bases from J, with 7 bases between. The CDR3 covers 12 residues. This CDR3 is CAIEENTGELFF. CDR3 coding DNA: TGTGCCATTGAGGAAAACACCGGGGAGCTGTTTTTT.

This clone was detected only once. The chain combines TRBV15 with TRBJ2-3; D is undetermined. The germline CDR1 and CDR2 sequences are LNHNV and YYDKDF (reference sequence). This CDR3 has 16 residues. V was clipped by 0 bases and J by 1 base, with 11 bases between them. CDR3 sequence: CATSRDGRAGTDTQYF. The CDR3, as DNA: TGTGCCACCAGCAGAGATGGAAGGGCGGGCACAGATACGCAGTATTTT.

This clone has just one count. The J gene is TRBJ2-5, the V gene TRBV27; D tentatively fits TRBD1 or TRBD2 (6 bases each). Trimming stripped 1 base from V and 1 base from J, with 10 bases between. CDR1 and CDR2 (germline): MNHEY, SMNVEV (reference sequence). The CDR3 consists of 15 residues. CDR3 residues: CASSLLGGVQETQYF. The CDR3 DNA follows: TGTGCCAGCAGTTTATTGGGGGGCGTCCAAGAGACCCAGTACTTC.

The rearrangement uses TRBV6-5 and TRBJ2-2; 9 bases align to TRBD2. The length of the CDR3 is 15 residues. Per the germline V gene, CDR1 is MNHEY and CDR2 is SVGAGI. V trimming: 6 bases; J trimming: 7 bases; junction bases outside the gene matches: 9. CDR3 bases: TGTGCCAGCAGCCGGGGACGGCGGGGGGGCGGGGAGCTGTTTTTT. This encodes CASSRGRRGGGELFF.

The J gene is TRBJ2-1, the V gene TRBV7-3, with D unclear. CDR3 length equals 15 residues. V was clipped by 0 bases and J by 0 bases, with 6 bases between them. CDR1 is SGHTA, CDR2 FQGTGA, per germline. Here the CDR3 reads CASSLTVSSYNEQFF. CDR3 nucleotide sequence: TGTGCCAGCAGCTTAACGGTGAGCTCCTACAATGAGCAGTTCTTC.

The rearrangement joins TRBV4-2 to TRBJ2-7; 8 bases fit TRBD1. CDR1 and CDR2 from the germline V gene are LGHNA and YNFKEQ. The V segment lost 1 base and the J segment 7 bases; nucleotides outside the gene matches: 6. The CDR3 length is 14 residues. In DNA form, the CDR3 reads TGTGCCAGCAGCCAAGCTCGGACAGGGTGGGAGCAGTACTTC. Amino acid sequence: CASSQARTGWEQYF.

The V and J genes are TRBV11-2 and TRBJ1-1, with 10 bases matching TRBD1. The J segment lost 4 bases and the V segment lost 5 bases, leaving 7 bases of the junction unmatched. CDR3 length equals 15 residues. CDR1 is SGHAT, CDR2 FQNNGV, per germline. DNA for the CDR3: TGTGCCAGCAGCGCGACAGGGGGCCGAGGCACTGAAGCTTTCTTT. Protein product: CASSATGGRGTEAFF. Full variable domain (missing parts from reference TRBV11-2 and TRBJ1-1): EAGVAQSPRYKIIEKRQSVAFWCNPISGHATLYWYQQILGQGPKLLIQFQNNGVVDDSQLPKDRFSAERLKGVDSTLKIQPAKLEDSAVYLCASSATGGRGTEAFFGQGTRLTVV.

This chain joins TRBV27 and TRBJ1-2; D call uncertain. Trimming took 0 bases from V and 7 from J, leaving 12 bases between them. CDR3 size: 14 residues. Germline V CDR1 and CDR2: MNHEY, SMNVEV (reference sequence). The CDR3 coding sequence is TGTGCCAGCAGTTTATCTCCGATGAGGGTTGGCTACACCTTC. This gives the protein CASSLSPMRVGYTF.

This clone was detected only once. The chain uses TRBV7-3 and TRBJ1-2; D possibly corresponds to TRBD1 (5 bases). The V end was cut by 5 bases, the J end by 2 bases, with 12 bases between. The CDR3 loop spans 14 amino acids. In germline, CDR1 is SGHTA, CDR2 FQGTGA. The CDR3 nucleotides are TGTGCCAGCAGCCCGACAGTACGGAACTATGGCTACACCTTC. Protein sequence: CASSPTVRNYGYTF.

V gene TRBV28 combines with J gene TRBJ1-6, with D possibly being TRBD1 (5 bases). CDR1 and CDR2 from the germline V gene are MDHEN and SYDVKM. With 6 bases removed from V and 10 bases from J, the gap between germline ends came to 19 bases. The CDR3 spans 15 residues. Written as DNA, the CDR3 is TGTGCCAGCAGCCCCTGGGGGAGGGGTATCTCACCCCTCCACTTT. Protein sequence: CASSPWGRGISPLHF.

The rearrangement uses TRBV15 and TRBJ1-2, with 7 bases fitting TRBD1. The CDR3 totals 15 residues. J gave up 5 bases and V 3 bases, and 9 bases lay outside the gene matches. The V gene's germline CDR1 is LNHNV and CDR2 YYDKDF (reference sequence). Here the CDR3 reads CATSSDRAAGYGYTF. In DNA, the CDR3 is TGTGCCACCAGCAGTGACAGGGCCGCAGGTTATGGCTACACCTTC.

V usage is TRBV4-3 and J usage is TRBJ2-1; D is unresolved. This CDR3 is 13 amino acids long. V gave up 3 bases and J gave up 10 bases, with 13 bases separating them. Looked up from germline, CDR1 is LGHNA and CDR2 is YSLEER. The CDR3 is CASSQPGDLEQFF. In DNA form, the CDR3 reads TGCGCCAGCAGCCAGCCCGGTGATCTAGAGCAGTTCTTC.

The V call is TRBV11-2, the J call TRBJ2-5, with a possible D match to TRBD1 (5 bases). Judging by the DNA end, TRBJ2-7 fits better; the J call may be wrong. The CDR3 runs to 13 residues. CDR1 SGHAT and CDR2 FQNNGV come from the germline V gene. The CDR3 sequence is CASSESQGYEQYF. Written as DNA, the CDR3 is TGTGCCAGCAGCGAATCCCAGGGCTACGAGCAGTACTTC.

This clone was seen more than once but under ten times. The rearrangement links TRBV5-4 to TRBJ2-3; 9 bases match TRBD2. The germline CDR1 and CDR2 sequences are SGHNT and YYREEE (reference sequence). V trimming: 4 bases; J trimming: 3 bases; junction bases outside the gene matches: 9. The CDR3 contains 16 residues. DNA of the CDR3: TGTGCCAGCAGCAAACAGCGGGGGGCTACAACAGATACGCAGTATTTT. Translated, it gives CASSKQRGATTDTQYF.

The rearrangement joins TRBV4-2 to TRBJ2-1; either TRBD1 or TRBD2 may fit D (5 bases each). CDR1 LGHNA and CDR2 YNFKEQ come from the germline V gene. The V end was cut by 3 bases, the J end by 2 bases, with 8 bases between. The CDR3 spans 14 residues. This CDR3 is CASSQGETYNEQFF. The CDR3 DNA reads TGTGCCAGCAGCCAGGGGGAGACCTACAATGAGCAGTTCTTC.

The CDR3 DNA follows: TGTGCCAGCAGGAATTGGAACGGCTACTACACCTTC. It yields the protein CASRNWNGYYTF. The gene calls are TRBV6-5 and TRBJ1-2; unclear D gene. The V gene's germline CDR1 is MNHEY and CDR2 SVGAGI. V lost 6 bases and J 10 bases, leaving 15 bases between the germline ends. This CDR3 has 12 residues.